The 13 T cell receptor beta chains reported below all come from one sample, sequenced in a study of blood T cell repertoires in COVID-19. Clones were read by immunoSEQ multiplex PCR, and TCRdb kept only the in-frame ones, dropping some. The table has just under 100,000 clones, just over 85% seen once; the top ten hold around 13%. Sequences were obtained from peripheral blood. Receptor source: a woman aged 55-69 years in a cohort sampled during active or convalescent COVID-19.

Here the CDR3 DNA reads TGTGCCATCAGTGAGTCGTTACAGGGAAACTATGGCTACACCTTC. It is translated as CAISESLQGNYGYTF. The rearrangement uses TRBV10-3 and TRBJ1-2, with D possibly being TRBD1 (6 bases). The ends were cut back, 0 bases at V and 2 bases at J, with 10 bases in the middle. The V gene's germline CDR1 is ENHRY and CDR2 SYGVKD. This CDR3 has 15 amino acids.

V usage is TRBV5-4 and J usage is TRBJ2-2, with D perhaps TRBD1 (5 bases). Trimming left V 0 bases short and J 1 base short, with 10 bases between. This CDR3 region has 16 residues. The germline V gene has CDR1 SGHNT and CDR2 YYREEE (reference sequence). This chain's CDR3 is CASSLGLGQNTGELFF. The CDR3 nucleotides read TGTGCCAGCAGCTTGGGATTAGGACAGAACACCGGGGAGCTGTTTTTT.

J is TRBJ2-1 and V is TRBV4-2, with D possibly being TRBD2 (5 bases). The V and J ends lost 0 bases and 2 bases respectively, with 11 bases between them. Per the germline V gene, CDR1 is LGHNA and CDR2 is YNFKEQ. This CDR3 is built from 16 residues. The CDR3 sequence is CASSQDKASPYNEQFF. The DNA of the CDR3 is TGTGCCAGCAGCCAAGATAAGGCTAGCCCCTACAATGAGCAGTTCTTC.

The chain combines TRBV11-2 with TRBJ1-1, with 8 bases aligning to TRBD1. This CDR3 has 15 residues. V dropped 1 base and J dropped 4; count of bases not matched to a gene: 5. CDR1 and CDR2 (germline): SGHAT, FQNNGV. The CDR3 is CASSLAGGRGTEAFF. The CDR3 region has the DNA TGTGCCAGCAGCTTAGCAGGGGGCAGGGGCACTGAAGCTTTCTTT. Full variable domain (outside the CDR3, taken from reference TRBV11-2 and TRBJ1-1): EAGVAQSPRYKIIEKRQSVAFWCNPISGHATLYWYQQILGQGPKLLIQFQNNGVVDDSQLPKDRFSAERLKGVDSTLKIQPAKLEDSAVYLCASSLAGGRGTEAFFGQGTRLTVV.

The chain has TRBV27 and TRBJ2-2, with 8 bases aligning to TRBD2. CDR3 size: 16 residues. J gave up 3 bases and V 2 bases, and 5 bases lay outside the gene matches. Germline-derived CDR1 and CDR2 are MNHEY and SMNVEV (reference sequence). CDR3 DNA sequence: TGTGCCAGCAGTTTACCGATAGCGGGGTACACCGGGGAGCTGTTTTTT. It yields the protein CASSLPIAGYTGELFF.

This chain links TRBV6-5 with TRBJ1-5; D remains ambiguous. From germline, CDR1 is MNHEY and CDR2 SVGAGI. The V end was cut by 0 bases, the J end by 2 bases, with 11 bases between. The CDR3 is 16 amino acids. CDR3 loop: CASSYSRDTGNQPQHF. In DNA form, the CDR3 reads TGTGCCAGCAGTTACTCGAGGGATACGGGCAATCAGCCCCAGCATTTT.

V is TRBV5-1 and J is TRBJ2-2; D ambiguous. Trimming removed 1 base at V and 0 bases at J, with 10 bases between. The CDR3 loop spans 16 amino acids. Germline-derived CDR1 and CDR2 are SGHRS and YFSETQ. For the CDR3, the DNA is TGCGCCAGCAGCTTGATGGGCGAGACGAACACCGGGGAGCTGTTTTTT. Amino acid sequence: CASSLMGETNTGELFF.

The chain has TRBV21-1 and TRBJ2-3; TRBD2 is the table's D call, not checked against the DNA. TRBV21-1 is termed a pseudogene. There are 14 residues in the CDR3. CDR3 residues: CASSTLLEADTQYF. The CDR3 DNA is TGTGCCAGCAGCACCTTACTAGAGGCAGATACGCAGTATTTT.

The rearrangement links TRBV27 to TRBJ1-5; 8 bases align to TRBD1. This CDR3 region has 15 residues. Germline assignment: CDR1 MNHEY and CDR2 SMNVEV (reference sequence). Trimming at V came to 6 bases and at J to 1 base, leaving 5 bases not matched to a gene. CDR3: CASRFGQGSNQPQHF. DNA of the CDR3: TGTGCCAGCAGATTTGGACAGGGCAGCAATCAGCCCCAGCATTTT.

The chain has TRBV4-2 and TRBJ1-1; 8 bases map to TRBD1. V dropped 7 bases and J dropped 0; count of bases not matched to a gene: 10. This CDR3 is 16 amino acids long. Germline loops: CDR1 LGHNA, CDR2 YNFKEQ. The CDR3 reads CASNPGTGRMNTEAFF. Written as DNA, the CDR3 is TGTGCCAGCAACCCCGGGACAGGCCGCATGAACACTGAAGCTTTCTTT.

The chain joins TRBV4-2 to TRBJ2-1; 11 bases align to TRBD2. CDR1 and CDR2 from the germline V gene are LGHNA and YNFKEQ. The CDR3 extends over 19 amino acids. With 6 bases clipped from V and 0 bases from J, the junction kept 13 bases outside the gene matches. The CDR3 DNA follows: TGTGCCAGCAGAGGCCCTGTGGTAGCGGGGGGGAGCTCCTACAATGAGCAGTTCTTC. Protein product: CASRGPVVAGGSSYNEQFF.

The genes are TRBV2 and TRBJ1-5; 7 bases are shared with TRBD1. Trimming cost V 3 bases and J 0 bases; bases outside gene matches: 11. Germline V CDR1 and CDR2: SNHLY, FYNNEI. This CDR3 contains 18 residues. Here the CDR3 reads CASSDARRGGNSNQPQHF. The CDR3 DNA is TGTGCCAGCAGTGACGCCCGGCGAGGGGGCAATAGCAATCAGCCCCAGCATTTT.

V is TRBV3-1 (or the pseudogene TRBV3-2) and J is TRBJ1-1; 10 positions match TRBD1. The CDR3 spans 15 residues. Germline V lookup: CDR1 LGHDT, CDR2 YNNKEL (reference sequence). J lost 6 bases, V lost 4 bases, and 8 bases had no gene match. The CDR3 reads CASSRWDRGLAEAFF. CDR3 bases: TGTGCCAGCAGCCGCTGGGACAGGGGACTTGCTGAAGCTTTCTTT.